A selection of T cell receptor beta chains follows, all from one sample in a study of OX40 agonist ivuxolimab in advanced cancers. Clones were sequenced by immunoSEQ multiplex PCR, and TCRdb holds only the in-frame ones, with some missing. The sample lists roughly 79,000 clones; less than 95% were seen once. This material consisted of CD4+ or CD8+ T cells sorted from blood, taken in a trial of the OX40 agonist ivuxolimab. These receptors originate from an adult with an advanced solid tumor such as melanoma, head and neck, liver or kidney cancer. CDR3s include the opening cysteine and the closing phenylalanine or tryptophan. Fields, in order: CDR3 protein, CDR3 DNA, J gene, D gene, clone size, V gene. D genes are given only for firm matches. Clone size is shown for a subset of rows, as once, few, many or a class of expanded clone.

CDR3aa: CASSSEPNTGELFF
CDR3nt: TGTGCCAGCAGCAGTGAACCGAACACCGGGGAGCTGTTTTTT
j_gene: TRBJ2-2
d_gene: -
abundance: -
v_gene: TRBV28

CDR3aa: CASSLYTTGTYNTEAFF
CDR3nt: TGTGCCAGCAGTTTATACACTACAGGGACATATAACACTGAAGCTTTCTTT
j_gene: TRBJ1-1
d_gene: -
abundance: -
v_gene: TRBV28

CDR3aa: CARSSDDREAETQYF
CDR3nt: TGTGCCAGAAGCTCGGACGACAGGGAAGCAGAGACCCAGTACTTC
j_gene: TRBJ2-5
d_gene: TRBD1
abundance: -
v_gene: TRBV5-3

CDR3aa: CASSLNLAGGDTQYF
CDR3nt: TGTGCCAGCAGCCTAAACCTAGCGGGAGGCGATACGCAGTATTTT
j_gene: TRBJ2-3
d_gene: TRBD2
abundance: once
v_gene: TRBV7-2

CDR3aa: CASSLEAGLQETQYF
CDR3nt: TGCGCCAGCAGCTTGGAAGCGGGACTTCAAGAGACCCAGTACTTC
j_gene: TRBJ2-5
d_gene: TRBD2
abundance: -
v_gene: TRBV5-1

CDR3aa: CASSILARGNQPQHF
CDR3nt: TGTGCCAGTAGTATTTTGGCAAGGGGCAATCAGCCCCAGCATTTT
j_gene: TRBJ1-5
d_gene: -
abundance: -
v_gene: TRBV19

CDR3aa: CASSLYNSYEQYF
CDR3nt: TGTGCCAGCAGCTTGTACAACTCCTACGAGCAGTACTTC
j_gene: TRBJ2-7
d_gene: -
abundance: -
v_gene: TRBV5-5

CDR3aa: CASSPRYSGTGELFF
CDR3nt: TGTGCCAGCAGCCCCAGGTACAGTGGGACCGGGGAGCTGTTTTTT
j_gene: TRBJ2-2
d_gene: -
abundance: -
v_gene: TRBV5-6

CDR3aa: CASTRGTGEAYEQYF
CDR3nt: TGTGCCAGCACCCGGGGGACAGGGGAAGCCTACGAGCAGTACTTC
j_gene: TRBJ2-7
d_gene: TRBD1
abundance: -
v_gene: TRBV7-9

CDR3aa: CAWSGLALNEQFF
CDR3nt: TGTGCCTGGAGTGGGCTAGCGCTTAATGAGCAGTTCTTC
j_gene: TRBJ2-1
d_gene: -
abundance: -
v_gene: TRBV30

CDR3aa: CASSVPGDRAFEQYF
CDR3nt: TGTGCCAGCAGTGTGCCAGGGGACAGGGCGTTCGAGCAGTACTTC
j_gene: TRBJ2-7
d_gene: TRBD1
abundance: -
v_gene: TRBV6-6

CDR3aa: CASRYPGADTQYF
CDR3nt: TGTGCCAGCAGATATCCCGGAGCAGATACGCAGTATTTT
j_gene: TRBJ2-3
d_gene: -
abundance: -
v_gene: TRBV6-5

CDR3aa: CASRRQLQSTEAFF
CDR3nt: TGTGCCAGTAGACGACAGCTACAGAGCACTGAAGCTTTCTTT
j_gene: TRBJ1-1
d_gene: -
abundance: few
v_gene: TRBV19

CDR3aa: CASSLSSGKGYEQYF
CDR3nt: TGCGCCAGCAGCTTGTCTAGCGGGAAAGGGTACGAGCAGTACTTC
j_gene: TRBJ2-7
d_gene: TRBD2
abundance: -
v_gene: TRBV5-1

CDR3aa: CASSDSGPLETQYF
CDR3nt: TGCGCCAGTTCGGATAGCGGGCCGTTGGAGACCCAGTACTTC
j_gene: TRBJ2-5
d_gene: TRBD2
abundance: -
v_gene: TRBV10-1

CDR3aa: CASSPQNTGELFF
CDR3nt: TGTGCCAGCAGCCCCCAGAACACCGGGGAGCTGTTTTTT
j_gene: TRBJ2-2
d_gene: -
abundance: -
v_gene: TRBV7-3

CDR3aa: CATQSTGADRYTEAFF
CDR3nt: TGTGCCACCCAATCGACAGGGGCGGATCGGTACACTGAAGCTTTCTTT
j_gene: TRBJ1-1
d_gene: TRBD1
abundance: -
v_gene: TRBV28

CDR3aa: CASSLELHEQYF
CDR3nt: TGCGCCAGCAGCTTGGAATTGCACGAGCAGTACTTC
j_gene: TRBJ2-7
d_gene: -
abundance: -
v_gene: TRBV5-1

CDR3aa: CASSPSQGLGNLDQPQHF
CDR3nt: TGTGCCAGCAGCCCGAGCCAGGGACTGGGGAACTTGGATCAGCCCCAGCATTTT
j_gene: TRBJ1-5
d_gene: -
abundance: once
v_gene: TRBV28

CDR3aa: CASSPPLPLGETQYF
CDR3nt: TGTGCCAGCAGCCCGCCCCTGCCGCTGGGGGAGACCCAGTACTTC
j_gene: TRBJ2-5
d_gene: -
abundance: -
v_gene: TRBV11-3

CDR3aa: CASSVGQGTLTTQYF
CDR3nt: TGTGCCAGCAGCGTAGGGCAGGGGACCCTTACGACCCAGTACTTC
j_gene: TRBJ2-5
d_gene: -
abundance: -
v_gene: TRBV9

CDR3aa: CASSLAYRGSRDQQRSSYEQYF
CDR3nt: TGTGCCAGCAGCTTAGCGTATAGGGGGAGTCGGGACCAACAACGGAGCTCCTACGAGCAGTACTTC
j_gene: TRBJ2-7
d_gene: -
abundance: -
v_gene: TRBV7-8

CDR3aa: CASRTGPGTQYF
CDR3nt: TGTGCCAGCCGGACAGGGCCGGGGACCCAGTACTTC
j_gene: TRBJ2-5
d_gene: TRBD1
abundance: once
v_gene: TRBV18

CDR3aa: CASTLLLGTSYNEQFF
CDR3nt: TGCGCCAGCACTCTTCTCCTTGGGACATCGTACAATGAGCAGTTCTTC
j_gene: TRBJ2-1
d_gene: -
abundance: -
v_gene: TRBV23-1

CDR3aa: CASSQETQFRALSEQYF
CDR3nt: TGCGCCAGCAGCCAAGAAACCCAATTCAGGGCCCTCTCCGAGCAGTACTTC
j_gene: TRBJ2-7
d_gene: -
abundance: -
v_gene: TRBV4-1

CDR3aa: CASREPGSGANVLTF
CDR3nt: TGTGCCAGCAGAGAACCAGGGAGTGGGGCCAACGTCCTGACTTTC
j_gene: TRBJ2-6
d_gene: -
abundance: -
v_gene: TRBV2

CDR3aa: CASSELSGRAPGELFF
CDR3nt: TGTGCCAGCAGCGAACTTAGCGGGAGGGCCCCCGGGGAGCTGTTTTTT
j_gene: TRBJ2-2
d_gene: TRBD2
abundance: -
v_gene: TRBV5-6

CDR3aa: CASRGGGPPNTEAFF
CDR3nt: TGTGCCAGCAGGGGCGGGGGGCCCCCGAACACTGAAGCTTTCTTT
j_gene: TRBJ1-1
d_gene: -
abundance: -
v_gene: TRBV28

CDR3aa: CSVDKGRAGRSYEQYF
CDR3nt: TGCAGCGTGGACAAAGGGAGGGCAGGGCGCTCCTACGAGCAGTACTTC
j_gene: TRBJ2-7
d_gene: TRBD2
abundance: -
v_gene: TRBV29-1

CDR3aa: CASSKAGGAQYF
CDR3nt: TGTGCCAGCAGCAAAGCCGGGGGGGCCCAGTACTTC
j_gene: TRBJ2-5
d_gene: TRBD2
abundance: -
v_gene: TRBV11-2

CDR3aa: CASSSGGSNYGYTF
CDR3nt: TGTGCCAGCAGCTCGGGGGGGAGTAACTATGGCTACACCTTC
j_gene: TRBJ1-2
d_gene: -
abundance: -
v_gene: TRBV7-9

CDR3aa: CASSSLNRELGGYTF
CDR3nt: TGTGCCAGCAGTTCTTTAAACAGGGAGCTGGGTGGCTACACCTTC
j_gene: TRBJ1-2
d_gene: -
abundance: -
v_gene: TRBV28

CDR3aa: CASSQRRGSLSSSGNTIYF
CDR3nt: TGTGCCAGTAGCCAACGGAGGGGTTCCCTTTCTTCCTCTGGAAACACCATATATTTT
j_gene: TRBJ1-3
d_gene: -
abundance: -
v_gene: TRBV19

CDR3aa: CASRQESEKLFF
CDR3nt: TGTGCCAGCCGACAGGAGAGTGAAAAACTGTTTTTT
j_gene: TRBJ1-4
d_gene: -
abundance: once
v_gene: TRBV28

CDR3aa: CASSSTGYSGANVLTF
CDR3nt: TGTGCCAGCAGCTCGACAGGTTACTCTGGGGCCAACGTCCTGACTTTC
j_gene: TRBJ2-6
d_gene: -
abundance: -
v_gene: TRBV5-6

CDR3aa: CASSPGVTQNTEAFF
CDR3nt: TGTGCCAGCAGCCCAGGGGTGACACAGAACACTGAAGCTTTCTTT
j_gene: TRBJ1-1
d_gene: -
abundance: -
v_gene: TRBV5-8

CDR3aa: CASSSTGGSEAFF
CDR3nt: TGTGCCAGCAGCAGTACAGGGGGCTCTGAAGCTTTCTTT
j_gene: TRBJ1-1
d_gene: TRBD1
abundance: -
v_gene: TRBV6-1

CDR3aa: CASRSPVYNEQFF
CDR3nt: TGTGCCAGCAGATCGCCGGTCTACAATGAGCAGTTCTTC
j_gene: TRBJ2-1
d_gene: -
abundance: -
v_gene: TRBV6-1

CDR3aa: CASSPTGPYGYTF
CDR3nt: TGTGCCAGCTCACCGACAGGCCCCTATGGCTACACCTTC
j_gene: TRBJ1-2
d_gene: -
abundance: -
v_gene: TRBV18

CDR3aa: CASSESNLGTDTQYF
CDR3nt: TGCGCCAGCAGTGAGTCTAATCTAGGCACAGATACGCAGTATTTT
j_gene: TRBJ2-3
d_gene: -
abundance: -
v_gene: TRBV10-2

CDR3aa: CASLPPTTSSYNEQFF
CDR3nt: TGTGCCAGCCTTCCTCCAACCACGAGCTCCTACAATGAGCAGTTCTTC
j_gene: TRBJ2-1
d_gene: -
abundance: once
v_gene: TRBV6-6

CDR3aa: CASSQVWGLAGLEQFF
CDR3nt: TGCGCCAGCAGCCAAGTGTGGGGACTAGCGGGTCTTGAGCAGTTCTTC
j_gene: TRBJ2-1
d_gene: TRBD2
abundance: -
v_gene: TRBV4-1

CDR3aa: CAWNPQAASTEAFF
CDR3nt: TGTGCCTGGAACCCCCAGGCAGCGTCCACTGAAGCTTTCTTT
j_gene: TRBJ1-1
d_gene: -
abundance: -
v_gene: TRBV30

CDR3aa: CASSYYTGELFF
CDR3nt: TGTGCCAGCAGCTACTACACCGGGGAGCTGTTTTTT
j_gene: TRBJ2-2
d_gene: -
abundance: -
v_gene: TRBV7-3

CDR3aa: CASRGAGQGNQPQHF
CDR3nt: TGTGCCAGCAGAGGGGCTGGGCAGGGCAATCAGCCCCAGCATTTT
j_gene: TRBJ1-5
d_gene: -
abundance: -
v_gene: TRBV28

CDR3aa: CASSLVGDRGMETQYF
CDR3nt: TGCGCCAGCAGCTTGGTCGGGGACAGGGGAATGGAGACCCAGTACTTC
j_gene: TRBJ2-5
d_gene: TRBD1
abundance: -
v_gene: TRBV5-1

CDR3aa: CASSFSGLAGSRNEQFF
CDR3nt: TGTGCCAGCAGCTTTTCGGGACTAGCGGGAAGTAGGAATGAGCAGTTCTTC
j_gene: TRBJ2-1
d_gene: TRBD2
abundance: -
v_gene: TRBV7-6

CDR3aa: CASSAGQVGQPQHF
CDR3nt: TGTGCCAGCAGCGCCGGACAGGTCGGTCAGCCCCAGCATTTT
j_gene: TRBJ1-5
d_gene: TRBD1
abundance: -
v_gene: TRBV5-8

CDR3aa: CASSLLGEETQYF
CDR3nt: TGTGCCAGCAGCCTCCTTGGGGAAGAGACCCAGTACTTC
j_gene: TRBJ2-5
d_gene: -
abundance: -
v_gene: TRBV5-4

CDR3aa: CASREGSTSLTTEAFF
CDR3nt: TGTGCCAGCCGCGAGGGTTCCACCTCCTTGACCACTGAAGCTTTCTTT
j_gene: TRBJ1-1
d_gene: -
abundance: -
v_gene: TRBV5-4

CDR3aa: CASGRGSGANVLTF
CDR3nt: TGTGCCAGCGGCAGGGGATCTGGGGCCAACGTCCTGACTTTC
j_gene: TRBJ2-6
d_gene: -
abundance: once
v_gene: TRBV11-2

CDR3aa: CASSPGTGSNYGYTF
CDR3nt: TGTGCCAGCTCACCAGGGACAGGGAGCAACTATGGCTACACCTTC
j_gene: TRBJ1-2
d_gene: TRBD1
abundance: -
v_gene: TRBV18

CDR3aa: CASSESRDRAQRGEQYF
CDR3nt: TGTGCCAGCAGTGAGTCCCGGGACAGGGCTCAGCGAGGCGAGCAGTACTTC
j_gene: TRBJ2-7
d_gene: TRBD1
abundance: -
v_gene: TRBV2

CDR3aa: CATSRDMGQWSNNEQFF
CDR3nt: TGTGCCACCAGCAGAGATATGGGCCAATGGTCGAACAATGAGCAGTTCTTC
j_gene: TRBJ2-1
d_gene: -
abundance: -
v_gene: TRBV15

CDR3aa: CASRVLESNEQFF
CDR3nt: TGCGCCAGCAGAGTACTAGAGAGCAATGAGCAGTTCTTC
j_gene: TRBJ2-1
d_gene: -
abundance: -
v_gene: TRBV5-1

CDR3aa: CASRIGSGEQFF
CDR3nt: TGTGCCAGCCGGATCGGGAGTGGGGAGCAGTTCTTC
j_gene: TRBJ2-1
d_gene: -
abundance: few
v_gene: TRBV2

CDR3aa: CASSPAPGQYYEQYF
CDR3nt: TGTGCCAGCAGCCCCGCGCCGGGACAGTACTACGAGCAGTACTTC
j_gene: TRBJ2-7
d_gene: TRBD1
abundance: -
v_gene: TRBV5-8